This T cell receptor (beta chain) was documented in a study of T cell responses to AZD1222 COVID-19 vaccine. Whole-study findings and limits: Donors, mostly white British, included more females; clonal diversity was possibly underestimated. Repertoire sampling happened only post peak T cell response. In the spike-specific TCR repertoire, nearly half reportedly target unmutated variant regions.

The CDR3 is made up of 15 amino acids. V was trimmed by 3 bases and J by 0 bases, leaving 13 bases between them. Germline CDR1 and CDR2: SGHRS and YFSETQ. Data came from immunoSEQ multiplex PCR; TCRdb stores just in-frame clones and leaves some out. In the table there are approximately 130,000 clones, roughly nine tenths of which are singletons. Concerning this clone: Its antigen is currently unknown.

The sample was peripheral blood, taken 28 days after the second AZD1222 dose. This chain joins TRBV5-1 and TRBJ2-7; a weak D match, TRBD1 (8 bases). The clonotype originates from an adult who received the AZD1222 COVID-19 vaccine. The CDR3 spells CASSWEGQVSYEQYF. The CDR3 DNA follows: TGCGCCAGCAGCTGGGAGGGACAGGTCTCCTACGAGCAGTACTTC.